The 23 T cell receptor beta chains in this list originate from one sample, sequenced in a study of OX40 agonist ivuxolimab in advanced cancers. This table comes from immunoSEQ multiplex PCR, and its TCRdb copy is limited to in-frame clones, with some not included. The sample lists under 20,000 clones, approximately 80% occurring once. The source material was CD4+ or CD8+ T cells sorted from blood, sampled in a trial of the OX40 agonist ivuxolimab. Receptors were obtained from an adult with an advanced solid tumor such as melanoma, head and neck, liver or kidney cancer.

This clone was seen more than once but under ten times. The chain combines TRBV7-2 with TRBJ2-7; 9 bases map to TRBD2. Germline assignment: CDR1 SGHTA and CDR2 FQGNSA. With V trimmed by 1 base and J by 4 bases, 2 bases remained unmatched. This CDR3 comprises 14 residues. The CDR3 is CASSLDAGGYEQYF. The CDR3 coding sequence is TGTGCCAGCAGCTTAGATGCGGGAGGGTACGAGCAGTACTTC.

This chain connects TRBV28 to TRBJ1-2, with D possibly TRBD1 on 6 matching bases. Germline CDR1 reads MDHEN; CDR2 reads SYDVKM. The CDR3 sequence is 15 residues long. The V end lost 8 bases, the J end lost 3 bases, and 19 bases lay between the germline ends. The CDR3 nucleotides read TGTGCCAGCGGCGGTCGCTCGGGGGCGGACTATGGCTACACCTTC. Its translation: CASGGRSGADYGYTF.

The rearrangement uses TRBV7-9 and TRBJ2-1; a weak D match, TRBD2 (7 bases). V lost 3 bases to trimming and J lost 2 bases, with 14 bases between them. Germline CDR1 SEHNR, CDR2 FQNEAQ (reference sequence). This CDR3 spans 16 amino acids. This CDR3 reads CASSFFGGPTYNEQFF. In DNA form, the CDR3 reads TGTGCCAGCAGCTTTTTCGGGGGGCCGACCTACAATGAGCAGTTCTTC.

The chain uses TRBV11-3 and TRBJ2-2; D gene uncertain. Trimming left V 5 bases short and J 0 bases short, with 10 bases between. The germline V gene encodes CDR1 SGHNT and CDR2 YENEEA. The CDR3 has 15 residues. This CDR3 reads CASSPDITNTGELFF. The CDR3 bases are TGTGCCAGCAGCCCCGACATAACGAACACCGGGGAGCTGTTTTTT.

This sequence joins TRBV7-8 and TRBJ2-7; 7 positions agree with TRBD2. Germline CDR1 reads SGHVS; CDR2 reads FQNEAQ. The CDR3 contains 14 residues. The junction had 10 bases not matched to a gene; V was cut back by 6 bases and J by 5 bases. CDR3 protein: CASRSPQRGHEQYF. The CDR3 coding sequence is TGTGCCAGCAGATCACCACAGCGGGGCCACGAGCAGTACTTC.

In its sample, this clone was seen once. The chain has TRBV7-9 and TRBJ1-5; D not certain. Germline assignment: CDR1 SEHNR and CDR2 FQNEAQ (reference sequence). V was shortened by 4 bases and J by 9 bases, with 7 bases between the two germline ends. The CDR3 covers 11 residues. For the CDR3, the DNA is TGTGCCAGCAGCTCCGCCGTGCCCCAGCATTTT. Translation: CASSSAVPQHF.

The gene calls are TRBV6-5 and TRBJ1-1; possible D gene TRBD1, 5 bases. Germline loops: CDR1 MNHEY, CDR2 SVGAGI. This CDR3 region has 11 residues. Between the trimmed V and J ends, which lost 6 bases and 11 bases, there was a span of 13 bases. The CDR3 spells CASRFQGHAFF. In nucleotides, the CDR3 is TGTGCCAGCAGATTCCAGGGCCACGCTTTCTTT.

The CDR3 protein is CASSLQGDGYTF. As DNA, the CDR3 is TGTGCCAGCAGTTTACAGGGGGATGGCTACACCTTC. The rearrangement links TRBV28 to TRBJ1-2; TRBD1 matches at 7 bases. CDR1 is MDHEN, CDR2 SYDVKM, per germline. The ends lost 2 bases at V and 6 bases at J; junction bases unmatched: 0. This CDR3 spans 12 amino acids.

This sequence joins TRBV5-1 and TRBJ2-3; 8 nucleotides match TRBD2. The CDR3 has 18 residues. CDR1 is SGHRS, CDR2 YFSETQ, per germline. The junction had 18 bases not matched to a gene; V was cut back by 3 bases and J by 6 bases. CDR3 region: CASSYPAEASGSWDTQYF. The CDR3 nucleotides are TGCGCCAGCAGCTATCCCGCCGAAGCGAGCGGGAGTTGGGATACGCAGTATTTT.

This clone was detected a few times. This chain links TRBV9 with TRBJ2-7, with 12 bases fitting TRBD1. This CDR3 contains 16 residues. Germline CDR1 reads SGDLS; CDR2 reads YYNGEE. V shed 0 bases, J shed 5 bases, and the junction held 6 bases outside the gene matches. CDR3 bases: TGTGCCAGCAGCGTAGAACCCGGGACAGGGGGCAACGAGCAGTACTTC. This codes for CASSVEPGTGGNEQYF.

V is TRBV19 and J is TRBJ1-4; D remains ambiguous. CDR3 length: 11 residues. Between the trimmed V and J ends, which lost 11 bases and 8 bases, there was a span of 12 bases. The V gene's germline CDR1 is LNHDA and CDR2 SQIVND (reference sequence). CDR3 DNA: TGTGCCGGCAAAATGGGAGAAAAACTGTTTTTT. Translated, it gives CAGKMGEKLFF.

The chain couples TRBV5-1 to TRBJ2-3, with 7 bases identical to TRBD2. The CDR3 extends over 16 amino acids. Per germline, CDR1 SGHRS and CDR2 YFSETQ. The V gene end was trimmed by 0 bases and the J gene end by 3 bases; junction bases not matched to a gene: 7. CDR3 nucleotide sequence: TGCGCCAGCAGCTTGGATCCGAGGGAGGGAACAGATACGCAGTATTTT. It specifies CASSLDPREGTDTQYF.

This clone has a single count. The chain joins TRBV6-5 to TRBJ1-5, with D possibly being TRBD1 (5 bases). The CDR3 contains 15 residues. Per germline, CDR1 MNHEY and CDR2 SVGAGI. Trimming took off 6 bases at V and 1 base at J, with 13 bases between the two ends. The CDR3 coding sequence is TGTGCCAGCAGGAGAGTTAGGGACAGCAATCAGCCCCAGCATTTT. Protein sequence: CASRRVRDSNQPQHF.

In its sample, this clone was seen a few times. The chain has TRBV19 and TRBJ1-2; 8 nucleotides align to TRBD1. In germline, CDR1 is LNHDA, CDR2 SQIVND (reference sequence). V trimming: 2 bases; J trimming: 5 bases; junction bases outside the gene matches: 1. The CDR3 loop spans 13 amino acids. CDR3 region: CASSITGGYGYTF. CDR3 nucleotides: TGTGCCAGTAGTATAACAGGGGGTTATGGCTACACCTTC. The full variable domain, completed using reference TRBV19 and TRBJ1-2, is DGGITQSPKYLFRKEGQNVTLSCEQNLNHDAMYWYRQDPGQGLRLIYYSQIVNDFQKGDIAEGYSVSREKKESFPLTVTSAQKNPTAFYLCASSITGGYGYTFGSGTRLTVV.

V is TRBV7-2 and J is TRBJ1-1; unclear D gene. The length of the CDR3 is 13 residues. Deletions cut 5 bases from V and 3 bases from J, with 10 bases between. Germline V gene sequence: CDR1 SGHTA, CDR2 FQGNSA. The CDR3 loop reads CASSLPSYTEAFF. The CDR3 DNA follows: TGTGCCAGCAGCCTCCCAAGTTACACTGAAGCTTTCTTT.

This rearrangement joins TRBV5-1 to TRBJ2-6; D tentatively fits TRBD1 or TRBD2 (5 bases each). V lost 4 bases to trimming and J lost 0 bases, with 8 bases between them. Germline loops: CDR1 SGHRS, CDR2 YFSETQ. The length of the CDR3 is 15 residues. CDR3 in amino acids: CASSDGGSGANVLTF. The CDR3, as DNA: TGCGCCAGCAGCGATGGGGGCTCTGGGGCCAACGTCCTGACTTTC.

The V and J genes are TRBV28 and TRBJ1-3, with a possible D match to TRBD1 (5 bases). The CDR3 extends over 14 amino acids. V lost 3 bases, J lost 0 bases, and 6 bases lay in between. From germline, CDR1 is MDHEN and CDR2 SYDVKM. The CDR3 nucleotides read TGTGCCAGCAGTTTGGGGGGCTCTGGAAACACCATATATTTT. This sequence encodes CASSLGGSGNTIYF.

J is TRBJ2-7 and V is TRBV21-1; the table gives TRBD1 as D, unverified against the DNA. TRBV21-1 counts as a pseudogene. This CDR3 comprises 14 residues. CDR3 bases: TGTGCCAGCAGCAACCGACAGGGACCCTACGAGCAGTACTTC. This translates into CASSNRQGPYEQYF.

The V call is TRBV30, the J call TRBJ2-6, with 7 positions matching TRBD1. J was trimmed by 4 bases and V by 0 bases; bases with no gene match: 3. This CDR3 is 15 amino acids long. CDR1 is GTSNPN, CDR2 SVGIG, per germline (reference sequence). The CDR3 nucleotides are TGTGCCTGGAGTGTAAAGGGGGCCGGGGCCAACGTCCTGACTTTC. Translated, it gives CAWSVKGAGANVLTF.

This sequence joins TRBV7-2 and TRBJ2-3; TRBD2 is a possible D gene (6 bases). The CDR3 consists of 14 residues. From germline, CDR1 is SGHTA and CDR2 FQGNSA. Trimming removed 3 bases at V and 5 bases at J, with 12 bases between. The CDR3 nucleotides read TGTGCCAGCAGCTTGGGAGACGGGGGAGATACGCAGTATTTT. This encodes CASSLGDGGDTQYF.

The chain is built from TRBV6-5 and TRBJ2-7, with D possibly TRBD1 on 6 matching bases. Per germline, CDR1 MNHEY and CDR2 SVGAGI. V lost 2 bases and J 0 bases, leaving 14 bases between the germline ends. The CDR3 is 16 residues long. The CDR3 region has the DNA TGTGCCAGCAGTTACCACTCACAGGGATTCTCCTACGAGCAGTACTTC. Its translation is CASSYHSQGFSYEQYF.

This clone was detected only once. The chain couples TRBV30 to TRBJ1-3; no firm D call. This CDR3 has 13 amino acids. Trimming pared 2 bases from V and 1 base from J, leaving 6 bases between. Germline lookup yields CDR1 GTSNPN and CDR2 SVGIG (reference sequence). CDR3 sequence (DNA): TGTGCCTGGAGTCTAGATTCTGGAAACACCATATATTTT. Translating gives CAWSLDSGNTIYF. The full variable domain, rest sourced from reference TRBV30 and TRBJ1-3, is SQTIHQWPATLVQPVGSPLSLECTVEGTSNPNLYWYRQAAGRGLQLLFYSVGIGQISSEVPQNLSASRPQDRQFILSSKKLLLSDSGFYLCAWSLDSGNTIYFGEGSWLTVV.

This clone was seen only a few times. V and J are TRBV18 and TRBJ2-5; unclear D gene. The CDR3 extends over 12 amino acids. Germline V gene data show CDR1 as KGHSH and CDR2 as LQKENI. Trimming shortened V by 4 bases and J by 1 base, and 4 bases separated the two germline ends. CDR3 DNA: TGTGCCAGCTCACTAAGCCAAGAGACCCAGTACTTC. Amino acid sequence: CASSLSQETQYF.